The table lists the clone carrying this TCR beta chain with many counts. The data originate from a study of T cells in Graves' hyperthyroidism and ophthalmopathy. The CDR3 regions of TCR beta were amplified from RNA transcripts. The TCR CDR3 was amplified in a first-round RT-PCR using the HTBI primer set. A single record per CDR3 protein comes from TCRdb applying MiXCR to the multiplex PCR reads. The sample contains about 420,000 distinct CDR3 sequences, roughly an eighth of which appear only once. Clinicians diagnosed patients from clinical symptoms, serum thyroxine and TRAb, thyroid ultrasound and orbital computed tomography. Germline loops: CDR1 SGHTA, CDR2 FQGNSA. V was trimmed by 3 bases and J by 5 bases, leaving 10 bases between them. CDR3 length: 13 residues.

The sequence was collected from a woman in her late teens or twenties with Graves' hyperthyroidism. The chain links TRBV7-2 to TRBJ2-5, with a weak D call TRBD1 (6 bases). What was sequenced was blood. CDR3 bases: TGTGCCAGCAGCTTCAGGGGAGTCGAGACCCAGTACTTC. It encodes CASSFRGVETQYF.